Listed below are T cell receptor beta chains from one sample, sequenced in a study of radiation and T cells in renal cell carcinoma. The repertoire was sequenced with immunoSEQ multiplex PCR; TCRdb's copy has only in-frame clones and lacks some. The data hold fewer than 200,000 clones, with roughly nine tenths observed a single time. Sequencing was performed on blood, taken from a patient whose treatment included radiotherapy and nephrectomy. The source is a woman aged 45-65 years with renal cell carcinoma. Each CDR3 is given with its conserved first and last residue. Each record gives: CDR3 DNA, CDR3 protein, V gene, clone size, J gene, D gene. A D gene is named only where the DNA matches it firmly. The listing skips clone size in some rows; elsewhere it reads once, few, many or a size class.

cdr3_nt: TGTGCCAGCAAGGTGTCTAGCGGGGGGAATGAGCAGTTCTTC
cdr3_aa: CASKVSSGGNEQFF
v_call: TRBV6-5
clone_size: NA
j_call: TRBJ2-1
d_call: TRBD2

cdr3_nt: TGTGCCAGCAGTGAAGGGGGCAATCAGCCCCAGCATTTT
cdr3_aa: CASSEGGNQPQHF
v_call: TRBV2
clone_size: NA
j_call: TRBJ1-5
d_call: NA

cdr3_nt: TGCGCCAGCAGCATCGAACAGGCGACCTATGGCTACACCTTC
cdr3_aa: CASSIEQATYGYTF
v_call: TRBV5-1
clone_size: once
j_call: TRBJ1-2
d_call: NA

cdr3_nt: TGTGCCAGCTCACCGCGCTCTCCCGATGCCTCCTATAATTCACCCCTCCACTTT
cdr3_aa: CASSPRSPDASYNSPLHF
v_call: TRBV18
clone_size: NA
j_call: TRBJ1-6
d_call: NA

cdr3_nt: TGTGCCAGCAGCGAAGGGACAGCTTTGAACACTGAAGCTTTCTTT
cdr3_aa: CASSEGTALNTEAFF
v_call: TRBV5-4
clone_size: NA
j_call: TRBJ1-1
d_call: TRBD1

cdr3_nt: TGTGCCAGTATCGGGACAGGGGAGGTATCCGCTGAAGCTTTCTTT
cdr3_aa: CASIGTGEVSAEAFF
v_call: TRBV19
clone_size: NA
j_call: TRBJ1-1
d_call: TRBD1

cdr3_nt: TGCGCCAGCAGCTTGGAGTCGATGGGGTACGAGCAGTACTTC
cdr3_aa: CASSLESMGYEQYF
v_call: TRBV5-1
clone_size: NA
j_call: TRBJ2-7
d_call: NA

cdr3_nt: TGTGCCATCAGTGAGTCGACCGGGACAGGTAGGAATCAGCCCCAGCATTTT
cdr3_aa: CAISESTGTGRNQPQHF
v_call: TRBV10-3
clone_size: NA
j_call: TRBJ1-5
d_call: TRBD1

cdr3_nt: TGTGCCAGCAAATCGGAGACCTATGGCTACACCTTC
cdr3_aa: CASKSETYGYTF
v_call: TRBV27
clone_size: NA
j_call: TRBJ1-2
d_call: NA

cdr3_nt: TGTGCCAGCCTTCCGAACTATGGCTACACCTTC
cdr3_aa: CASLPNYGYTF
v_call: TRBV2
clone_size: NA
j_call: TRBJ1-2
d_call: NA

cdr3_nt: TGTGCCAGCAGTAGACAAGCCTACGAGCAGTACTTC
cdr3_aa: CASSRQAYEQYF
v_call: TRBV2
clone_size: NA
j_call: TRBJ2-7
d_call: NA

cdr3_nt: TGTGCCAGCAGTGTAGCAGGGAACACTGAAGCTTTCTTT
cdr3_aa: CASSVAGNTEAFF
v_call: TRBV25-1
clone_size: NA
j_call: TRBJ1-1
d_call: NA

cdr3_nt: TGTGCCAGTCAGAGGATTTACGGAAACACCATATATTTT
cdr3_aa: CASQRIYGNTIYF
v_call: TRBV19
clone_size: NA
j_call: TRBJ1-3
d_call: NA

cdr3_nt: TGCGCCAGCAGCCAAGAGGGACAGGGGGGGTACGAGCAGTACTTC
cdr3_aa: CASSQEGQGGYEQYF
v_call: TRBV4-1
clone_size: once
j_call: TRBJ2-7
d_call: TRBD1

cdr3_nt: TGTGCCAGCAGCTCACTCTACGAGCAGTACTTC
cdr3_aa: CASSSLYEQYF
v_call: TRBV7-2
clone_size: once
j_call: TRBJ2-7
d_call: NA

cdr3_nt: TGCGCCAGCAGCCAAGTAGCGGGACCTCAGCCCCAGCATTTT
cdr3_aa: CASSQVAGPQPQHF
v_call: TRBV4-1
clone_size: NA
j_call: TRBJ1-5
d_call: NA

cdr3_nt: TGTGCCAGCAGCCCGGGGGTGGGAGACACCATATATTTT
cdr3_aa: CASSPGVGDTIYF
v_call: TRBV5-4
clone_size: NA
j_call: TRBJ1-3
d_call: NA

cdr3_nt: TGTGCCAGCAGTCCGGGGGGTTACAATGAGCAGTTCTTC
cdr3_aa: CASSPGGYNEQFF
v_call: TRBV6-5
clone_size: NA
j_call: TRBJ2-1
d_call: TRBD2

cdr3_nt: TGTGCCAGCAGCAATCACGGGTCCCAAGAGACCCAGTACTTC
cdr3_aa: CASSNHGSQETQYF
v_call: TRBV7-2
clone_size: NA
j_call: TRBJ2-5
d_call: NA

cdr3_nt: TGTGCCAGCAGTTTAGGGGAACTCTCCTTGGGCGGGGAAGCTTTCTTT
cdr3_aa: CASSLGELSLGGEAFF
v_call: TRBV6-5
clone_size: NA
j_call: TRBJ1-1
d_call: NA

cdr3_nt: TGTGCCAGCAGTCGTGGACAGGGAGCTAACTATGGCTACACCTTC
cdr3_aa: CASSRGQGANYGYTF
v_call: TRBV7-6
clone_size: NA
j_call: TRBJ1-2
d_call: TRBD1

cdr3_nt: TGCGCCAGCAGTGCAAGACTAGCGGAGGGAGCAGATACGCAGTATTTT
cdr3_aa: CASSARLAEGADTQYF
v_call: TRBV10-1
clone_size: NA
j_call: TRBJ2-3
d_call: TRBD2